The 2 T cell receptor beta chains in this list originate from one sample, sequenced in a study of blood T cells in healthy people across ages (dated by TCRdb to the mid-2010s). The library was built by means of 5' RACE. Sequencing was carried out with an Illumina HiSeq 2500. A second PCR of roughly 7 to 11 cycles was performed with a sample-barcoded 5' primer and a J-beta primer mix. TCRdb reanalyzed the raw reads on its own, using fastp at Q25 for trimming and MiXCR for clone calling, and kept in-frame beta chains. CDR3 protein sequences are deduplicated, and each keeps its most common genes and DNA. In this sample the table shows some 1.5 million distinct CDR3 sequences, roughly 27% of which occur a single time. Of the sample, 7% to 9% falls within the top ten clones. Material for sequencing was blood. These receptors were obtained from a woman in her thirties in good health.

Ten or more counts support this clonotype. V usage is TRBV6-6 and J usage is TRBJ1-2, with 7 bases identical to TRBD1. The germline V gene has CDR1 MNHNY and CDR2 SVGAGI (reference sequence). The CDR3 sequence is 15 residues long. J was trimmed by 0 bases and V by 5 bases; bases with no gene match: 6. In DNA form, the CDR3 reads TGTGCCAGCAGTGACCGGGACAGAGCTAACTATGGCTACACCTTC. Its protein product is CASSDRDRANYGYTF.

The CDR3 coding sequence is TGTGCCAGCTTCGGAGAGCGGAGAGAGGGCTACGCCAACTATGGCTACACCTTC. Translated: CASFGERREGYANYGYTF. The genes are TRBV18 and TRBJ1-2, with no clear D. The CDR3 consists of 18 residues. Germline-derived CDR1 and CDR2 are KGHSH and LQKENI. V shed 7 bases and J shed 2 bases, with 26 bases lying between them.